The clone carrying this T cell receptor beta chain was picked up a small number of times. What it binds is unknown. The entry originates in a study of T cells after yellow fever vaccination. Study-wide context: It was SMART-Seq v4 Ultra Low Input that prepared the fractions with low cell numbers.

Germline V gene data show CDR1 as ENHRY and CDR2 as SYGVKD. V was trimmed by 6 bases and J by 10 bases, leaving 15 bases between them. CDR3 size: 13 residues. Study-wide results and caveats: Reappearance after the booster was seen for most primary-vaccination clones, at 95% to 96% CD4 and less than 90% CD8.

The authors made TCR cDNA by 5'RACE template switching, adding a universal primer site and UMIs. TCRdb passed the 5' RACE reads through MiXCR, listing each CDR3 protein once. Of approximately 160,000 distinct CDR3 sequences in the sample, approximately 9.7% were seen once. The sample was CD8+ T cells sorted from PBMCs, taken 45 days after the yellow fever booster vaccination. This clonotype was sampled from a man between 18 and 35 years old who received the YFV17D yellow fever vaccine. V gene TRBV10-3 combines with J gene TRBJ2-2; D is ambiguous. The CDR3 spells CAISDNGRLELFF. The CDR3 region has the DNA TGTGCCATCAGCGATAACGGTCGTTTGGAGCTGTTTTTT.